Following are 26 T cell receptor beta chains from one sample sequenced in a study of CD8 T cells in ankylosing spondylitis. TCRdb analysed the 5' RACE reads with MiXCR anew, one entry per CDR3 protein. The sample holds some 300,000 distinct CDR3 sequences, around 20% seen once. The source material was blood, either unsorted or a sorted T cell fraction (not recorded which). The source is a female donor with ankylosing spondylitis or in good health (not recorded which).

This clonotype has a handful of counts. The chain couples TRBV10-3 to TRBJ2-3; 7 bases agree with TRBD1. V lost 6 bases, J lost 6 bases, and 6 bases stayed unmatched. Germline V gives CDR1 ENHRY, CDR2 SYGVKD. CDR3 length: 13 residues. The CDR3 is CAIRSQQGDTQYF. The CDR3 coding sequence is TGTGCCATCAGGAGCCAACAGGGGGATACGCAGTATTTT.

The chain combines TRBV6-2 or TRBV6-3 with TRBJ2-1; 10 nucleotides match TRBD2. Germline-derived CDR1 and CDR2 are MNHEY and SVGEGT. CDR3 length equals 15 residues. After removal of 6 bases from V and 6 bases from J, the junction contained 8 bases not matched to a gene. The CDR3 sequence: CASRHNIAGGNEQFF. The CDR3 DNA is TGTGCCAGCAGACACAATATAGCGGGAGGCAATGAGCAGTTCTTC.

The chain employs TRBV12-3 or TRBV12-4 and TRBJ2-4; no reliable D call. This CDR3 contains 15 residues. Trimming shortened V by 5 bases and J by 6 bases, and 17 bases separated the two germline ends. CDR3 coding DNA: TGTGCCAGCAGTCTTCTTGGTGGCGGAAGAAACATTCAGTACTTC. Protein product: CASSLLGGGRNIQYF.

In its sample, this clonotype was seen a few times. CDR3 in amino acids: CASSLRSGITGNTIYF. The CDR3 DNA reads as TGTGCCAGCAGCTTAAGATCAGGGATTACTGGAAACACCATATATTTT. The V gene is TRBV7-6, the J gene TRBJ1-3, with D tentatively TRBD1 (5 bases). The germline gives CDR1 SGHVS, CDR2 FNYEAQ. V was cut by 2 bases and J by 2 bases, with 13 bases left in between. This CDR3 is built from 16 residues. The whole variable domain, filled in from reference TRBV7-6 and TRBJ1-3, reads GAGVSQSPRYKVTKRGQDVALRCDPISGHVSLYWYRQALGQGPEFLTYFNYEAQQDKSGLPNDRFSAERPEGSISTLTIQRTEQRDSAMYRCASSLRSGITGNTIYFGEGSWLTVV.

This clonotype was detected ten times or more. The rearrangement joins TRBV5-1 to TRBJ2-7; 7 bases line up with TRBD1. The germline V gene has CDR1 SGHRS and CDR2 YFSETQ. V trimming: 3 bases; J trimming: 3 bases; junction bases outside the gene matches: 6. The CDR3 spans 14 residues. DNA for the CDR3: TGCGCCAGCAGCTACTTAGGGGGCAACTACGAGCAGTACTTC. Its protein is CASSYLGGNYEQYF.

The chain couples TRBV4-1 to TRBJ1-3; unclear D gene. Trimming pared 4 bases from V and 0 bases from J, leaving 13 bases between. Looked up from germline, CDR1 is MGHRA and CDR2 is YSYEKL. The CDR3 is 16 residues long. CDR3: CASSPAGRSSGNTIYF. In DNA, the CDR3 is TGCGCCAGCAGCCCCGCTGGACGGAGCTCTGGAAACACCATATATTTT.

This clonotype was counted many times. This chain uses TRBV7-2 with TRBJ2-3, with TRBD2 matching 9 bases. The ends lost 2 bases at V and 3 bases at J; junction bases unmatched: 6. The CDR3 totals 16 residues. Germline-derived CDR1 and CDR2 are SGHTA and FQGNSA. The CDR3 sequence: CASSLMGGRATDTQYF. The CDR3 DNA reads TGTGCCAGCAGCTTAATGGGCGGGAGGGCTACAGATACGCAGTATTTT.

The V gene is TRBV13, the J gene TRBJ2-7; 10 bases are a match to TRBD2. In germline, CDR1 is PRHDT, CDR2 FYEKMQ (reference sequence). Trimming at V came to 6 bases and at J to 5 bases, leaving 16 bases not matched to a gene. The CDR3 runs to 17 residues. In nucleotides, the CDR3 is TGTGCCAGCAGGTCCGGGACTAGCGACCCAGAGGGCCACGAGCAGTACTTC. Its protein product is CASRSGTSDPEGHEQYF.

The chain uses TRBV20-1 and TRBJ2-5; D unclear. The V gene's germline CDR1 is DFQATT and CDR2 SNEGSKA (reference sequence). CDR3 length equals 16 residues. Trimming removed 5 bases from V and 0 bases from J, with 19 bases in between. Written as DNA, the CDR3 is TGCAGTGCTCCCCTCCGCCACGGACGTAACCAAGAGACCCAGTACTTC. It yields the protein CSAPLRHGRNQETQYF.

The chain links TRBV6-5 to TRBJ1-1; D may be TRBD1 (6 bases). V was cut by 0 bases and J by 6 bases, with 8 bases left in between. CDR3 size: 13 residues. In germline, CDR1 is MNHEY, CDR2 SVGAGI. CDR3: CASSYSGTSEAFF. The CDR3 region has the DNA TGTGCCAGCAGTTACTCCGGGACATCTGAAGCTTTCTTT.

V gene TRBV12-3 or TRBV12-4 combines with J gene TRBJ2-1; 10 bases fit TRBD2. CDR3 length: 15 residues. The junction had 9 bases not matched to a gene; V was cut back by 6 bases and J by 7 bases. CDR3 protein: CASRESGRAGNEQFF. CDR3 in DNA: TGTGCCAGCAGGGAAAGCGGGAGGGCGGGTAATGAGCAGTTCTTC.

This clonotype has a count of ten or more. The chain has TRBV20-1 and TRBJ2-7; D remains unclear. The CDR3 has 12 amino acids. V dropped 2 bases and J dropped 3 bases, with 8 bases sitting between them. Germline CDR1 DFQATT, CDR2 SNEGSKA (reference sequence). This chain's CDR3 is CSARLLGYEQYF. The CDR3 DNA reads as TGCAGTGCTAGATTGCTAGGCTACGAGCAGTACTTC.

This clonotype showed up just a few times. An end of the junction differs from the germline gene, which may be a read error. This chain links TRBV7-7 with TRBJ2-2, with 10 nucleotides matching TRBD2. This CDR3 has 14 amino acids. Germline V gives CDR1 SSHAT, CDR2 FNYEAQ (reference sequence). The CDR3, as DNA: TGTGCCAGCAGCCTAGCGGGAGATAGCGGGGAGCTGTTTTTT. Residues: CASSLAGDSGELFF. The full variable domain, rest sourced from reference TRBV7-7 and TRBJ2-2, is GAGVSQSPRYKVTKRGQDVTLRCDPISSHATLYWYQQALGQGPEFLTYFNYEAQPDKSGLPSDRFSAERPEGSISTLTIQRTEQRDSAMYRCASSLAGDSGELFFGEGSRLTVL.

The sample holds a few counts of this clonotype. V and J are TRBV12-3 or TRBV12-4 and TRBJ2-1; 16 positions agree with TRBD2. The V gene end was trimmed by 4 bases and the J gene end by 4 bases; junction bases not matched to a gene: 7. CDR3 length: 18 amino acids. The CDR3 DNA reads TGTGCCAGCAGTTCCGGGACTAGCGGGAGGGCAGGATACAATGAGCAGTTCTTC. Translated, it gives CASSSGTSGRAGYNEQFF.

CDR3 protein: CAWSVFLGSYTF. CDR3 DNA: TGTGCCTGGAGTGTATTTTTGGGAAGCTACACCTTC. V is TRBV30 and J is TRBJ1-2; D call uncertain. Germline values: CDR1 GTSNPN, CDR2 SVGIG (reference sequence). The CDR3 runs 12 residues. V was cut by 0 bases and J by 9 bases, with 11 bases left in between.

This rearrangement joins TRBV5-5 to TRBJ2-6; D is undetermined. Trimming took off 4 bases at V and 0 bases at J, with 11 bases between the two ends. The CDR3 loop spans 16 amino acids. Per germline, CDR1 SGHKS and CDR2 YYEKEE (reference sequence). The CDR3 nucleotides are TGTGCCAGCAGCATTACGCTGACCTCTGGGGCCAACGTCCTGACTTTC. It yields the protein CASSITLTSGANVLTF.

There are many counts of this clonotype. The rearrangement links TRBV10-3 to TRBJ2-7; D is unresolved. Between the trimmed V and J ends, which lost 8 bases and 4 bases, there was a span of 15 bases. This CDR3 is built from 13 residues. CDR1 and CDR2 (germline): ENHRY, SYGVKD. Written as DNA, the CDR3 is TGTGCCATCCAGGAGAACGACCTTTACGAGCAGTACTTC. Translated, it gives CAIQENDLYEQYF.

This clonotype was counted only a few times. The chain couples TRBV5-1 to TRBJ2-2; possibly TRBD1 for D (6 bases). The CDR3 runs to 14 residues. V lost 2 bases, J lost 5 bases, and 10 bases lay in between. Germline values: CDR1 SGHRS, CDR2 YFSETQ. The CDR3 sequence is CASSFQGRTGELFF. CDR3 DNA: TGCGCCAGCAGCTTCCAGGGGAGAACCGGGGAGCTGTTTTTT.

V gene TRBV7-2 combines with J gene TRBJ2-7; 10 bases line up with TRBD2. Per the germline V gene, CDR1 is SGHTA and CDR2 is FQGNSA. The V and J ends lost 5 bases and 12 bases, in that order; junction bases with no gene match: 4. The CDR3 extends over 11 amino acids. CDR3 loop: CASSQGLAAYF. DNA of the CDR3: TGTGCCAGCAGCCAAGGACTAGCGGCGTACTTC.

This clonotype was recorded many times. The chain couples TRBV20-1 to TRBJ1-2; D is unclear. CDR1 is DFQATT and CDR2 is SNEGSKA in the germline V gene (reference sequence). The ends were cut back, 3 bases at V and 1 base at J, with 6 bases in the middle. CDR3 length: 12 amino acids. The CDR3 DNA is TGCAGTGCTAGGTCTCTTAACTATGGCTACACCTTC. It codes for CSARSLNYGYTF.

Comments on this clonotype: A much more abundant neighbour one base away suggests this may be a read error. This sequence joins TRBV12-3 or TRBV12-4 and TRBJ2-1; 9 bases align to TRBD1. The ends lost 6 bases at V and 5 bases at J; junction bases unmatched: 11. This CDR3 has 16 amino acids. CDR3 nucleotides: TGTGCCAGCAGGCTCTGGGGGACAGGGAACCACAATGAGCAGTTCTTC. Its protein is CASRLWGTGNHNEQFF.

The V call is TRBV20-1, the J call TRBJ2-2; 9 bases map to TRBD2. Germline V gene data show CDR1 as DFQATT and CDR2 as SNEGSKA (reference sequence). This CDR3 comprises 14 residues. The junction had 2 bases not matched to a gene; V was cut back by 5 bases and J by 1 base. CDR3 residues: CSALAGWNTGELFF. CDR3 DNA: TGCAGTGCTCTAGCGGGATGGAACACCGGGGAGCTGTTTTTT.

The rearrangement joins TRBV27 to TRBJ2-3; 14 positions agree with TRBD2. The germline gives CDR1 MNHEY, CDR2 SMNVEV (reference sequence). The CDR3 contains 17 residues. The V gene end was trimmed by 6 bases and the J gene end by 6 bases; junction bases not matched to a gene: 11. The CDR3 DNA reads TGTGCCAGCAGCCGTACTCGACTAGCGGGAGGGTATGATACGCAGTATTTT. It is translated as CASSRTRLAGGYDTQYF.

The rearrangement uses TRBV7-2 and TRBJ2-5; 7 bases align to TRBD1. Germline values: CDR1 SGHTA, CDR2 FQGNSA. The V gene end was trimmed by 1 base and the J gene end by 7 bases; junction bases not matched to a gene: 15. The CDR3 covers 17 residues. The CDR3 coding sequence is TGTGCCAGCAGCTTAGGTCCCGGGACAGCCGGCTTGGGGACCCAGTACTTC. Its translation: CASSLGPGTAGLGTQYF.

The rearrangement uses TRBV28 and TRBJ1-3; unclear D gene. Germline CDR1 and CDR2: MDHEN and SYDVKM. The V end was cut by 11 bases, the J end by 4 bases, with 9 bases between. The CDR3 covers 11 residues. This CDR3 is CARGTGNTIYF. CDR3 sequence (DNA): TGTGCCCGGGGAACCGGAAACACCATATATTTT.

A few counts support this clonotype. This sequence joins TRBV6-5 and TRBJ2-3, with TRBD2 matching 8 bases. Germline lookup yields CDR1 MNHEY and CDR2 SVGAGI. The CDR3 has 15 residues. Unmatched junction bases numbered 10, after V lost 4 bases and J lost 7 bases. CDR3 nucleotides: TGTGCCAGCAGTTCGCCAGCGGGAGTGAGGAATACGCAGTATTTT. This translates into CASSSPAGVRNTQYF.